The clone carrying this TCR beta chain qualifies as medium-sized. Its antigen is currently unknown. The CDR3 runs to 13 residues. Germline-derived CDR1 and CDR2 are MGHRA and YSYEKL. Trimming removed 1 base at V and 6 bases at J, with 10 bases between. These data come from a study of T cells in localized non-small cell lung cancer. Study findings and constraints: Exceeding tumor, uninvolved adjacent lung had the highest T cell clonality. Researchers found a median around 61 of the top 100 tumor clones in adjacent lung.

Sequenced by immunoSEQ multiplex PCR; TCRdb stores in-frame clones only, minus some. The profile shows 1,500 or so clones, over 25% of them singletons. The rearrangement uses TRBV4-1 and TRBJ2-7; the D is unclear. The sequence was obtained from a man aged 40 to 70 with stage III squamous cell lung carcinoma. Sequencing used normal lung tissue next to the tumor, obtained before any cancer treatment. The DNA of the CDR3 is TGCGCCAGCAGCCAAGCGGGCCGGCCCGAGCAGTACTTC. It specifies CASSQAGRPEQYF.